Shown below are 21 T cell receptor beta chains from a single sample sequenced in a study of T cells in localized non-small cell lung cancer. The assay was immunoSEQ multiplex PCR, and TCRdb's table has in-frame clones only and misses some. The data contain tens of thousands of clones, 85% to 90% of them singletons. Specimen: peripheral blood, collected before any cancer treatment. The receptors originated from a male donor aged 60 or over with stage I lung adenocarcinoma.

The chain carries TRBV6-6 and TRBJ2-2, with D uncertain. Trimming took off 2 bases at V and 6 bases at J, with 10 bases between the two ends. CDR3 length equals 14 residues. The germline CDR1 and CDR2 sequences are MNHNY and SVGAGI (reference sequence). CDR3 bases: TGTGCCAGCAGTTACGTTGGCGGACCCGGGGAGCTGTTTTTT. It translates to CASSYVGGPGELFF.

The chain has TRBV27 and TRBJ1-1, with a possible D match to TRBD1 (5 bases). The V gene's germline CDR1 is MNHEY and CDR2 SMNVEV (reference sequence). Trimming removed 5 bases at V and 5 bases at J, with 12 bases between. The CDR3 is made up of 13 amino acids. The CDR3 reads CASSPVGGTEAFF. Here the CDR3 DNA reads TGTGCCAGCAGTCCAGTGGGGGGAACTGAAGCTTTCTTT.

The rearrangement uses TRBV30 and TRBJ1-1; TRBD1 is a possible D gene (6 bases). CDR1 is GTSNPN and CDR2 is SVGIG in the germline V gene (reference sequence). V lost 2 bases to trimming and J lost 4 bases, with 14 bases between them. This CDR3 has 14 amino acids. CDR3 region: CAWSPGVGGTEAFF. The CDR3 DNA sequence: TGTGCCTGGAGTCCAGGGGTCGGGGGCACTGAAGCTTTCTTT. The full variable domain, completed using reference TRBV30 and TRBJ1-1, is SQTIHQWPATLVQPVGSPLSLECTVEGTSNPNLYWYRQAAGRGLQLLFYSVGIGQISSEVPQNLSASRPQDRQFILSSKKLLLSDSGFYLCAWSPGVGGTEAFFGQGTRLTVV.

V and J are TRBV10-3 and TRBJ2-3; 8 bases align to TRBD2. V lost 6 bases and J lost 0; bases outside the gene matches: 5. The CDR3 loop spans 15 amino acids. CDR1 ENHRY and CDR2 SYGVKD come from the germline V gene. In DNA form, the CDR3 reads TGTGCCATCAGCGGGAGGGTCGGTAGCACAGATACGCAGTATTTT. The encoded protein is CAISGRVGSTDTQYF.

This chain joins TRBV6-6 and TRBJ2-5; tentatively, D is TRBD1 or TRBD2 (5 bases each). V lost 2 bases and J 5 bases, leaving 15 bases between the germline ends. This CDR3 comprises 15 residues. Germline V gene lookup returns CDR1 MNHNY and CDR2 SVGAGI (reference sequence). CDR3 sequence: CASSYRSSEGETQYF. The CDR3 DNA follows: TGTGCCAGCAGTTACCGGTCGTCCGAGGGGGAGACCCAGTACTTC.

V and J are TRBV29-1 and TRBJ1-1; 9 bases match TRBD1. The length of the CDR3 is 14 residues. V gave up 5 bases and J gave up 2 bases; unmatched junction bases: 6. The germline gives CDR1 SQVTM, CDR2 ANQGSEA. This CDR3 is CSVIYRGLNTEAFF. In DNA, the CDR3 is TGCAGCGTTATTTACAGGGGGCTTAACACTGAAGCTTTCTTT.

The chain has TRBV28 and TRBJ2-7; TRBD1 matches 9 bases. V was pared by 4 bases and J by 2 bases, with 18 bases of the junction left unmatched. The CDR3 has 19 amino acids. The germline V gene has CDR1 MDHEN and CDR2 SYDVKM. The CDR3 bases are TGTGCCAGCAGTTCCCCCCTCATAGCACCGGGACAGGGAACCTACGAGCAGTACTTC. It codes for CASSSPLIAPGQGTYEQYF.

This chain connects TRBV10-3 to TRBJ2-3; TRBD2 is a possible D gene (6 bases). Trimming stripped 4 bases from V and 1 base from J, with 15 bases between. Germline V gives CDR1 ENHRY, CDR2 SYGVKD. The CDR3 has 16 residues. In DNA form, the CDR3 reads TGTGCCATCAGTGGCGCCGGGAGTAGTGGCACAGATACGCAGTATTTT. As protein: CAISGAGSSGTDTQYF.

CDR3 nucleotides: TGTGCCATCAGTGAGTCGAACAAGGCGGGCGATGAGCAGTTCTTC. Amino acid sequence: CAISESNKAGDEQFF. The chain has TRBV10-3 and TRBJ2-1, with a possible D match to TRBD2 (5 bases). The CDR3 length is 15 residues. V was shortened by 0 bases and J by 8 bases, with 14 bases between the two germline ends. Germline lookup yields CDR1 ENHRY and CDR2 SYGVKD.

The chain combines TRBV7-3 with TRBJ1-1; the D gene is possibly TRBD1 (5 bases). The CDR3 totals 14 residues. Germline V gives CDR1 SGHTA, CDR2 FQGTGA. V lost 5 bases and J 2 bases, leaving 12 bases between the germline ends. CDR3 loop: CASSPTGGNTEAFF. For the CDR3, the DNA is TGTGCCAGCAGCCCCACCGGGGGAAACACTGAAGCTTTCTTT.

The chain has TRBV14 and TRBJ2-2; D is uncertain. This CDR3 contains 13 residues. Germline CDR1 is SGHDN and CDR2 is FVKESK. V dropped 6 bases and J dropped 6 bases, with 11 bases sitting between them. The CDR3 DNA follows: TGTGCCAGCAGTCTTAGGATGCCCGGGGAGCTGTTTTTT. Its protein is CASSLRMPGELFF.

V and J are TRBV28 and TRBJ2-1; perhaps TRBD1 as D (5 bases). The V end lost 5 bases, the J end lost 1 base, and 18 bases lay between the germline ends. Germline V CDR1 and CDR2: MDHEN, SYDVKM. The CDR3 consists of 17 residues. The CDR3 DNA reads as TGTGCCAGCAGTCCAGGGCAGGGCCTCCTTTCCTACAATGAGCAGTTCTTC. This codes for CASSPGQGLLSYNEQFF.

The V call is TRBV2, the J call TRBJ2-2, with a possible D match to TRBD1 (6 bases). This CDR3 spans 15 amino acids. V dropped 5 bases and J dropped 7 bases, with 17 bases sitting between them. Per germline, CDR1 SNHLY and CDR2 FYNNEI. CDR3 in amino acids: CASSSRTGSGGELFF. CDR3 coding DNA: TGTGCCAGCAGTTCGCGTACAGGGTCGGGCGGGGAGCTGTTTTTT.

V is TRBV11-2 and J is TRBJ2-4; no definite D call. Trimming pared 5 bases from V and 1 base from J, leaving 18 bases between. The CDR3 has 17 residues. Per germline, CDR1 SGHAT and CDR2 FQNNGV. The CDR3 coding sequence is TGTGCCAGCAGCCCCCTGACATTTCGGCGGGCCAAAAACATTCAGTACTTC. Residues: CASSPLTFRRAKNIQYF.

V is TRBV5-1 and J is TRBJ2-5; no clear D. V gave up 4 bases and J gave up 1 base, with 2 bases separating them. The length of the CDR3 is 11 residues. From germline, CDR1 is SGHRS and CDR2 YFSETQ. For the CDR3, the DNA is TGCGCCAGCAGCCTCCAAGAGACCCAGTACTTC. Its protein is CASSLQETQYF.

The chain couples TRBV5-6 to TRBJ1-1, with no clear D. The CDR3 length is 14 residues. Looked up from germline, CDR1 is SGHDT and CDR2 is YYEEEE. Trimming removed 1 base from V and 1 base from J, with 8 bases in between. The CDR3 DNA reads TGTGCCAGCAGCTTGATGTCGGGGAACACTGAAGCTTTCTTT. This encodes CASSLMSGNTEAFF.

CDR3 in DNA: TGTGCCAGCAGTTACGCCAGCGGGCCCTACGAGCAGTACTTC. Translating gives CASSYASGPYEQYF. J is TRBJ2-7 and V is TRBV6-5, with D possibly being TRBD2 (6 bases). CDR1 is MNHEY and CDR2 is SVGAGI in the germline V gene. V was clipped by 2 bases and J by 2 bases, with 10 bases between them. This CDR3 is built from 14 residues.

This clone was picked up a small number of times. The V call is TRBV10-2, the J call TRBJ2-5, with D tentatively TRBD1 (6 bases). Per the germline V gene, CDR1 is WSHSY and CDR2 is SAAADI. Trimming pared 3 bases from V and 5 bases from J, leaving 13 bases between. This CDR3 has 14 residues. The CDR3 region is CASSDPQRGETQYF. The CDR3 region has the DNA TGCGCCAGCAGTGATCCACAAAGGGGGGAGACCCAGTACTTC.

V usage is TRBV27 and J usage is TRBJ2-3; no clear D. Germline V gives CDR1 MNHEY, CDR2 SMNVEV (reference sequence). The CDR3 is made up of 13 amino acids. V was shortened by 2 bases and J by 6 bases, with 9 bases between the two germline ends. The CDR3 DNA reads as TGTGCCAGCAGTTTAAGTGTCAGGGATACGCAGTATTTT. It specifies CASSLSVRDTQYF.

This clone has more than one count but fewer than ten. V gene TRBV7-2 combines with J gene TRBJ1-5; 7 bases are a match to TRBD1. The CDR3 sequence is 16 residues long. The germline V gene has CDR1 SGHTA and CDR2 FQGNSA. With 1 base clipped from V and 9 bases from J, the junction kept 12 bases outside the gene matches. The CDR3 DNA reads as TGTGCCAGCAGCTTAGAGGGGGGGGGCACAGGGGTGCCCCAGCATTTT. It specifies CASSLEGGGTGVPQHF.

This sequence joins TRBV27 and TRBJ1-4; D ambiguous. CDR3 size: 14 residues. Looked up from germline, CDR1 is MNHEY and CDR2 is SMNVEV (reference sequence). The V gene lost 2 bases and the J gene lost 7 bases, with 11 bases spanning the gap. DNA of the CDR3: TGTGCCAGCAGTTTAGAAATTAGAGGTGAAAAACTGTTTTTT. This encodes CASSLEIRGEKLFF.